Here is one TCR beta chain with its context. Antigen: not known. The data were produced by immunoSEQ multiplex PCR, yet TCRdb's version contains in-frame clones alone and is incomplete. The sample has about 350,000 clones; roughly nine tenths are singletons. This CDR3 comprises 13 residues. The germline V gene has CDR1 SNHLY and CDR2 FYNNEI. Trimming shortened V by 7 bases and J by 3 bases, and 12 bases separated the two germline ends. The data were taken from a study of Ad26.COV2.S vaccination and SARS-CoV-2 variants. Study-level findings and limits: Total T cell responses, in the TCR breadth and depth analyses, may have been underestimated.

The chain employs TRBV2 and TRBJ1-1; D is perhaps TRBD1 (5 bases). The TCR sequence derives from a human donor who had recovered from COVID-19. The material sequenced was peripheral blood, taken after recovery from COVID-19. The CDR3 coding sequence is TGTGCCAGCATGGTCGGCAGGGACACTGAAGCTTTCTTT. Amino acid sequence: CASMVGRDTEAFF.